Listed below are T cell receptor beta chains from one sample, sequenced in a study of vaccination and CD4 T cells after COVID-19. TCRdb redid the calling of the PCR reads with MiXCR, one entry per CDR3 protein. The table records roughly 16,000 distinct CDR3 sequences, around 66% of them present only once. Their recognized antigens are unknown. Sample: CD4+ T cells from blood, cultured in vitro. The receptor set was obtained from a human donor who had recovered from COVID-19. CDR3s include the opening cysteine and the closing phenylalanine or tryptophan. D genes are given only for firm matches. Not all rows give a size; the values are once, few, many and, for expanded clones, a class.

-	TRBJ2-7	TRBV28	-	CASTQETSSTYEQYF	TGTGCCAGCACTCAAGAGACGTCCTCAACCTACGAGCAGTACTTC
-	TRBJ1-5	TRBV21-1	-	CASIMSVPEALRKDRGRRNQPQHF	TGTGCCAGCATAATGAGTGTCCCCGAGGCCCTCAGGAAGGACAGGGGGCGCCGTAATCAGCCCCAGCATTTT
TRBD1	TRBJ2-7	TRBV28	-	CASRLRGRNEQYF	TGTGCCAGCAGGCTCAGGGGGCGGAACGAGCAGTACTTC
TRBD2	TRBJ2-7	TRBV19	once	CASSLRTSGNEQYF	TGTGCCAGTAGTCTAAGGACTAGCGGGAACGAGCAGTACTTC
-	TRBJ1-5	TRBV20-1	few	CSARDAQGNQPQHF	TGCAGTGCTAGAGACGCACAGGGAAATCAGCCCCAGCATTTT
TRBD1	TRBJ1-1	TRBV18	once	CASSPQGQGGTEAFF	TGTGCCAGCTCACCCCAGGGACAGGGAGGCACTGAAGCTTTCTTT
-	TRBJ1-4	TRBV20-1	few	CSAPGPTNEKLFF	TGCAGTGCTCCCGGGCCCACTAATGAAAAACTGTTTTTT
-	TRBJ2-1	TRBV7-3	-	CASSLGSASNEQFF	TGTGCCAGCAGCTTAGGTTCAGCCTCCAATGAGCAGTTCTTC
-	TRBJ2-5	TRBV7-9	-	CASSSPQETQYF	TGTGCCAGCAGCTCCCCTCAAGAGACCCAGTACTTC
-	TRBJ2-7	TRBV5-6	-	CASSLEVRGDEQYF	TGTGCCAGCAGCTTGGAGGTCAGGGGGGACGAGCAGTACTTC
TRBD1	TRBJ1-3	TRBV7-8	few	CASSQQGAGNTIYF	TGTGCCAGCAGCCAACAGGGGGCTGGAAACACCATATATTTT
TRBD1	TRBJ1-1	TRBV25-1	-	CASRDRVGTEAFF	TGTGCCAGCAGGGACAGGGTTGGCACTGAAGCTTTCTTT
TRBD1	TRBJ1-3	TRBV27	few	CASFTGGAGGNTIYF	TGTGCCAGTTTCACAGGGGGCGCGGGGGGAAACACCATATATTTT
-	TRBJ1-1	TRBV7-8	few	CASSLVARSEAFF	TGTGCCAGCAGCTTAGTAGCCCGAAGTGAAGCTTTCTTT
-	TRBJ1-3	TRBV19	-	CASLEQGAGNTIYF	TGTGCCAGTTTGGAGCAGGGCGCCGGAAACACCATATATTTT
-	TRBJ2-3	TRBV20-1	once	CSELAFSADTQYF	TGCAGTGAGCTAGCTTTCTCCGCAGATACGCAGTATTTT
TRBD1	TRBJ1-5	TRBV6-2/TRBV6-3	-	CASSGDRGQPQHF	TGTGCCAGCAGTGGGGACAGGGGCCAGCCCCAGCATTTT
-	TRBJ2-5	TRBV5-4	-	CASSLGSITETQYF	TGTGCCAGCAGCTTGGGTTCTATCACCGAGACCCAGTACTTC
-	TRBJ2-2	TRBV27	-	CASRAALQGRSTGELFF	TGTGCCAGCCGGGCAGCCCTACAGGGAAGATCCACCGGGGAGCTGTTTTTT
TRBD1	TRBJ1-5	TRBV6-1	few	CASSARQGSRPQHF	TGTGCCAGCAGTGCTAGACAGGGGAGTCGGCCCCAGCATTTT
-	TRBJ1-2	TRBV28	-	CASRYQGLGYTF	TGTGCCAGCCGATACCAGGGCTTGGGCTACACCTTC
-	TRBJ1-6	TRBV18	few	CASSPKTDYNSPLHF	TGTGCCAGCTCACCGAAGACGGATTATAATTCACCCCTCCACTTT
-	TRBJ2-2	TRBV20-1	once	CSAEGRGPNTGELFF	TGCAGTGCTGAGGGGAGGGGGCCCAACACCGGGGAGCTGTTTTTT
-	TRBJ2-5	TRBV20-1	-	CSAAPQGRGETQYF	TGCAGTGCCGCCCCCCAGGGGCGGGGAGAGACCCAGTACTTC
-	TRBJ2-1	TRBV20-1	-	CSAPGRNSYNEQFF	TGCAGTGCCCCGGGACGTAACTCCTACAATGAGCAGTTCTTC
TRBD1	TRBJ2-3	TRBV7-2	-	CASSLGGTGTNTQYF	TGTGCCAGCAGCTTAGGTGGGACAGGGACTAATACGCAGTATTTT
-	TRBJ1-1	TRBV6-1	-	CASSRRNTEAFF	TGTGCCAGCAGCCGACGGAACACTGAAGCTTTCTTT
-	TRBJ1-5	TRBV20-1	-	CSARLGGFATQPQHF	TGCAGTGCTCGCCTAGGAGGGTTTGCTACCCAGCCCCAGCATTTT
TRBD2	TRBJ2-7	TRBV4-3	-	CASSQERGTSGTYEQYF	TGCGCCAGCAGCCAAGAACGGGGGACTAGCGGAACCTACGAGCAGTACTTC
-	TRBJ1-6	TRBV30	-	CAWSEFGVDSPLHF	TGTGCCTGGAGTGAATTTGGGGTAGATTCACCCCTCCACTTT
TRBD1	TRBJ1-1	TRBV7-2	-	CASTLNAGGTTEAFF	TGTGCCAGCACCTTAAACGCAGGGGGGACCACTGAAGCTTTCTTT
-	TRBJ1-2	TRBV6-2/TRBV6-3	-	CASSFGRTDGYTF	TGTGCCAGCAGTTTTGGCAGGACAGATGGCTACACCTTC
-	TRBJ1-1	TRBV6-1	-	CASRPGDTEAFF	TGTGCCAGCAGGCCGGGGGATACTGAAGCTTTCTTT
-	TRBJ1-1	TRBV15	few	CATSRDMQTANTEAFF	TGTGCCACCAGCAGAGATATGCAGACGGCGAACACTGAAGCTTTCTTT
TRBD1	TRBJ1-1	TRBV27	-	CASRGQNLNTEAFF	TGTGCCAGCAGGGGACAGAACTTGAACACTGAAGCTTTCTTT
-	TRBJ1-4	TRBV28	once	CASSLGEKLFF	TGTGCCAGCAGTTTAGGAGAAAAACTGTTTTTT
-	TRBJ1-5	TRBV12-3/TRBV12-4	once	CASSSRGAALQPQHF	TGTGCCAGCAGCTCCCGGGGGGCAGCTCTTCAGCCCCAGCATTTT
TRBD2	TRBJ2-7	TRBV27	few	CASSSSRLAAHEQYF	TGTGCCAGCAGTTCATCGAGACTAGCGGCCCACGAGCAGTACTTC
TRBD1	TRBJ1-1	TRBV7-2	-	CASSLDRGGLGTEAFF	TGTGCCAGCAGCCTCGACAGGGGGGGGTTAGGGACTGAAGCTTTCTTT
TRBD1	TRBJ1-4	TRBV6-5	once	CASSYSPYRGHNEKLFF	TGTGCCAGCAGTTACTCCCCATACAGGGGCCATAATGAAAAACTGTTTTTT
TRBD2	TRBJ2-7	TRBV6-2/TRBV6-3	-	CASSYQSRAGKGYEQYF	TGTGCCAGCAGTTACCAAAGTAGAGCGGGAAAGGGGTACGAGCAGTACTTC
-	TRBJ2-7	TRBV7-2	few	CASSLEGGPHYEQYF	TGTGCCAGCAGCTTAGAGGGGGGTCCCCACTACGAGCAGTACTTC
-	TRBJ1-5	TRBV12-3/TRBV12-4	-	CASSYSGDQPQHF	TGTGCCAGCAGTTACTCGGGAGATCAGCCCCAGCATTTT
-	TRBJ1-5	TRBV20-1	-	CSARQPGTALQPQHF	TGCAGTGCTAGGCAGCCCGGGACCGCTCTTCAGCCCCAGCATTTT
-	TRBJ2-3	TRBV19	-	CASRRPGQGADTQYF	TGTGCCAGTAGGCGACCGGGACAAGGGGCAGATACGCAGTATTTT
-	TRBJ2-2	TRBV6-5	-	CASSYKGFAGELFF	TGTGCCAGCAGTTACAAAGGGTTTGCCGGGGAGCTGTTTTTT
-	TRBJ1-5	TRBV20-1	few	CSAKTVDSNQPQHF	TGCAGTGCTAAGACAGTCGATAGCAATCAGCCCCAGCATTTT
TRBD2	TRBJ2-5	TRBV4-1	-	CASSASGTSGRVETQYF	TGCGCCAGCAGCGCCTCCGGGACTAGCGGGAGGGTAGAGACCCAGTACTTC
TRBD1	TRBJ1-5	TRBV20-1	-	CSASSRGSQPQHF	TGCAGTGCAAGCTCCAGGGGGAGTCAGCCCCAGCATTTT
-	TRBJ1-6	TRBV14	-	CASSQAAVRGTHSPLHF	TGTGCCAGCAGCCAAGCGGCGGTCAGGGGAACCCACTCACCCCTCCACTTT
-	TRBJ1-1	TRBV7-9	-	CASSRNMNTEAFF	TGTGCCAGCAGCCGCAACATGAACACTGAAGCTTTCTTT
-	TRBJ1-2	TRBV7-2	few	CAGAGNYGYTF	TGTGCCGGGGCCGGCAACTATGGCTACACCTTC